This T cell receptor beta chain is drawn from a study of control samples from healthy donors and cancer patients. Method: immunoSEQ multiplex PCR; TCRdb's copy keeps in-frame clones and lacks some. The sample has 95,000 to 130,000 clones; 75% to 90% are singletons. Germline V CDR1 and CDR2: MNHNY, SVGAGI (reference sequence). The CDR3 extends over 14 amino acids. V trimming: 8 bases; J trimming: 5 bases; junction bases outside the gene matches: 9. The rearrangement links TRBV6-6 to TRBJ1-5; 7 bases are a match to TRBD1. The clonotype was recovered from a woman in her forties or fifties with colorectal cancer. Sample: PBMCs. The CDR3 DNA sequence: TGTGCCAGCCGATACCGGGACAGCCATCAGCCCCAGCATTTT. It codes for CASRYRDSHQPQHF.